The following is a T cell receptor beta chain sequence with its context. Per the authors' pipeline: Reference gene primer amplification gave nucleated cell count estimates. The protocol was immunoSEQ multiplex PCR, while the TCRdb copy is restricted to in-frame clones and leaves out a portion. For V, J and clone size, that table is used; D and trimming come from the DNA. There are under 250,000 clones in the sample; 84% occur only once, and about 1.6% lies in the top ten. The data originate from a study of blood T cell repertoires in COVID-19. From germline, CDR1 is MNHEY and CDR2 SVGAGI. V was shortened by 6 bases and J by 9 bases, with 15 bases between the two germline ends. The CDR3 has 14 amino acids.

V gene TRBV6-5 combines with J gene TRBJ1-6; the D gene is possibly TRBD1 (6 bases). The specimen sequenced was peripheral blood. This sequence was found in a woman in her thirties or forties who had recovered from COVID-19. CDR3: CASRGDNWGSPLHF. In DNA, the CDR3 is TGTGCCAGCAGGGGGGACAATTGGGGTTCACCCCTCCACTTT.